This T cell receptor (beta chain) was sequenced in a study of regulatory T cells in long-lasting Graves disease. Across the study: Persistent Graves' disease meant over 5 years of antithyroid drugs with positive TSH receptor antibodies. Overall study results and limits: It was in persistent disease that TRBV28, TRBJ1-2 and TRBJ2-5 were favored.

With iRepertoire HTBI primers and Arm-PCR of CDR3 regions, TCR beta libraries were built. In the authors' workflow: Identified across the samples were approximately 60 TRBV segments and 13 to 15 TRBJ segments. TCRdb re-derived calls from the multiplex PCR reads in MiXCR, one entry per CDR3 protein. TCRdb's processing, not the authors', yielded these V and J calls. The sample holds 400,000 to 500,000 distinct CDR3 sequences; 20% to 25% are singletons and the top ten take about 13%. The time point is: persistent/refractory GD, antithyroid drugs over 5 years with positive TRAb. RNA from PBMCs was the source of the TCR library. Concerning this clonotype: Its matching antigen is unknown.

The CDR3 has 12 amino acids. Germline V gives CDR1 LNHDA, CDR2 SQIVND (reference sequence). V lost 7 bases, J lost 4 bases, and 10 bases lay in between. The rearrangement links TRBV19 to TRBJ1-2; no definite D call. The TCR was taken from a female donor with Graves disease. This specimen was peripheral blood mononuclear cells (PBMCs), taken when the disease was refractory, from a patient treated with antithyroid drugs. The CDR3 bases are TGTGCCAGTACTACCCCTCCCTATGGCTACACCTTC. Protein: CASTTPPYGYTF.